This TCR beta chain was profiled in a study of blood T cell repertoires in COVID-19. For the study at large: Samples came from the United States, Italy and Spain, spanning acute and convalescent COVID-19. T cells, B-cell-depleted T cells, or PBMCs provided the cDNA or gDNA that served as material.

Methods used by the authors: Estimation of nucleated cell counts was performed using reference gene primer amplification. Method: immunoSEQ multiplex PCR; TCRdb's copy keeps in-frame clones and lacks some. That table furnishes V, J and clone size, whereas the DNA furnished D and trimming. The sample comprises roughly 280,000 clones, less than 90% of which are singletons, and roughly 2% rests with the top ten. V shed 5 bases and J shed 7 bases, with 11 bases lying between them. CDR1 is LNHDA and CDR2 is SQIVND in the germline V gene (reference sequence). The CDR3 is 12 amino acids. The sequence derives from a man younger than 45 with active or convalescent COVID-19. V gene TRBV19 combines with J gene TRBJ1-2, with a possible D match to TRBD1 (5 bases). Material for sequencing was peripheral blood. The CDR3 here is CASSWGESGYTF. The CDR3 DNA follows: TGTGCCAGTAGTTGGGGGGAATCTGGCTACACCTTC.